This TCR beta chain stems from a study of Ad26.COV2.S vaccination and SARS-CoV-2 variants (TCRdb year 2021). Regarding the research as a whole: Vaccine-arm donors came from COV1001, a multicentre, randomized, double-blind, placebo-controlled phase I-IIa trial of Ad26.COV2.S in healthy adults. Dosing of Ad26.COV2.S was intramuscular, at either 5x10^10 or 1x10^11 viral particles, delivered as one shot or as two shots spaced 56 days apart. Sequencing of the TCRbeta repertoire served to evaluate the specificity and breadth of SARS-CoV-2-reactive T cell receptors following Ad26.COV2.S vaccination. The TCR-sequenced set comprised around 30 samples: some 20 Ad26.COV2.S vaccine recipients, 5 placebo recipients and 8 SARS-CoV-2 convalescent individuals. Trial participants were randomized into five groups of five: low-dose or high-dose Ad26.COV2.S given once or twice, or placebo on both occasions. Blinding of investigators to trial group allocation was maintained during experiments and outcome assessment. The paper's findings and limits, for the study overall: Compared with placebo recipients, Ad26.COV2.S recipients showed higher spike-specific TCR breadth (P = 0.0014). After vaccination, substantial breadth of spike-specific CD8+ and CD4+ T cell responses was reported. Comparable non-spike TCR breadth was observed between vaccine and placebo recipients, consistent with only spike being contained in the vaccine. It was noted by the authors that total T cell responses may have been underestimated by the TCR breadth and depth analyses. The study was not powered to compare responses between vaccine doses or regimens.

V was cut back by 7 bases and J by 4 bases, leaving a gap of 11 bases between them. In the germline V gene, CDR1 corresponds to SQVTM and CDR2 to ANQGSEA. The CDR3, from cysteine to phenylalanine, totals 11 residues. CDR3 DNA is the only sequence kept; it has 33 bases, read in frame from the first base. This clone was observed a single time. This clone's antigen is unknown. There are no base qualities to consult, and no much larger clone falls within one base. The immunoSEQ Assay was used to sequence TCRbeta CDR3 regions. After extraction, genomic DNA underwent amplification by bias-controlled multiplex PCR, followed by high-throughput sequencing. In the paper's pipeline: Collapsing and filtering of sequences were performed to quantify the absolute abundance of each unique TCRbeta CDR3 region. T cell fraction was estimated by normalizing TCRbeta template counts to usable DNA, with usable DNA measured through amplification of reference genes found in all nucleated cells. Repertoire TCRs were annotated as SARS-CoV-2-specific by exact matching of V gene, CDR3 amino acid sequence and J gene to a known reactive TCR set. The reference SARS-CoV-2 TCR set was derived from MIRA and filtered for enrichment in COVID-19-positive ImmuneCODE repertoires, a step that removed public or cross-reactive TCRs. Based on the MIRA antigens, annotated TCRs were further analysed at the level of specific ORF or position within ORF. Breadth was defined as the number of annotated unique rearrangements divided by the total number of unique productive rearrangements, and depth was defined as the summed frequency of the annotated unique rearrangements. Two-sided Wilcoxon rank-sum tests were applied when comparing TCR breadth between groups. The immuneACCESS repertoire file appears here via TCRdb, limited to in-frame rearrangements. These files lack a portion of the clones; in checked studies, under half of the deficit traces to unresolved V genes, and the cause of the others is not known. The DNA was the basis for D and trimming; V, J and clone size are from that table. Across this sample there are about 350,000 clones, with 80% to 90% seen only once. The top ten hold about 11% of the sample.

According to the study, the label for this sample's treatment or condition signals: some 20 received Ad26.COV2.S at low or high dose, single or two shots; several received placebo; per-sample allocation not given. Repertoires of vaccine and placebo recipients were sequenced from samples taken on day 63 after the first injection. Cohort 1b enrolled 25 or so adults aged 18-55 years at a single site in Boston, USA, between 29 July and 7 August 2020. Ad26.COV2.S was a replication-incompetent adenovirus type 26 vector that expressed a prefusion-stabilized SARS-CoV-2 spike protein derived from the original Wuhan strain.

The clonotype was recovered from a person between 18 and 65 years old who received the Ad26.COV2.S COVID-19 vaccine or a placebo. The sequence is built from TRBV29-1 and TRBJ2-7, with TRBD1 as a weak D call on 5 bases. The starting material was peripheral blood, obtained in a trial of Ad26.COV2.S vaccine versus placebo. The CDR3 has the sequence CSGGEFYEQYF. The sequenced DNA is TGCAGCGGGGGCGAATTTTACGAGCAGTACTTC.